The 3 T cell receptor beta chains given below trace back to one sample, sequenced in a study of cytomegalovirus exposure and HLA in healthy donors. The PCR contained 60 Vbeta and 13 Jbeta primers. The data were produced by immunoSEQ multiplex PCR, yet TCRdb's version contains in-frame clones alone and is incomplete. The sample holds about 150,000 clones, over 75% seen once. The sample was PBMCs. The receptors here all came from a woman aged 40 to 50 in good health and CMV-seronegative.

J is TRBJ2-5 and V is TRBV7-9; 9 nucleotides match TRBD2. The CDR3 contains 17 residues. Trimming cost V 4 bases and J 4 bases; bases outside gene matches: 13. Germline V gene lookup returns CDR1 SEHNR and CDR2 FQNEAQ (reference sequence). The DNA of the CDR3 is TGTGCCAGCAGCTCCCTGACTAGCGGACCCCTCAGAGAGACCCAGTACTTC. It yields the protein CASSSLTSGPLRETQYF.

The rearrangement links TRBV5-1 to TRBJ2-1; 10 positions agree with TRBD1. Looked up from germline, CDR1 is SGHRS and CDR2 is YFSETQ. Germline trimming cut 3 bases from V and 4 bases from J; bases unmatched to any gene: 7. The CDR3 length is 16 residues. CDR3 amino acids: CASSWVPGQGYNEQFF. CDR3 nucleotide sequence: TGCGCCAGCAGCTGGGTCCCGGGACAGGGGTACAATGAGCAGTTCTTC.

This clone came up once. The chain joins TRBV6-1 to TRBJ1-5; the D gene is possibly TRBD1 (5 bases). Germline V gives CDR1 MNHNS, CDR2 SASEGT. This CDR3 is 14 amino acids long. The germline V and J ends were trimmed by 6 bases and 3 bases, with 12 bases remaining between them. The chain's CDR3 is CASRPSGLNQPQHF. CDR3 in DNA: TGTGCCAGCAGACCGTCAGGGCTCAATCAGCCCCAGCATTTT.